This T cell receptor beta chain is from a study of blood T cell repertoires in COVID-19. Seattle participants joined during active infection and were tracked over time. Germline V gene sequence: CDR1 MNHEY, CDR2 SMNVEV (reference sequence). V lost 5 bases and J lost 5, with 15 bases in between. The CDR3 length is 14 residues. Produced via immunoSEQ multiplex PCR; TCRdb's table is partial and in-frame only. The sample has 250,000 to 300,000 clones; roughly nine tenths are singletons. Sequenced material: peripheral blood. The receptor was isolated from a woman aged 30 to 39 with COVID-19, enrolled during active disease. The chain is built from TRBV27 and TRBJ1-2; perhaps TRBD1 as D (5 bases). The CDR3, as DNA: TGTGCCAGCAGTCCCCTACAGGCGGGGTATGGCTACACCTTC. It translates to CASSPLQAGYGYTF.